This entry is about one T cell receptor beta chain. What it recognizes is unknown. The source of the sample is a study of blood T cells in healthy people across ages. Findings and limits, study-wide: Age advanced and TCR beta diversity per million T cells fell, roughly linearly.

A sample-barcoded 5' primer and a J-beta primer mix were used in a second PCR of roughly 6 to 12 cycles. Each of the cDNA molecules was tagged by a template-switch adaptor with 12 random nucleotides. MiXCR, applied by TCRdb to the 5' RACE reads, yields one record per CDR3 protein. The sample yields about a million distinct CDR3 sequences, under 40% seen once. Trimming left V 8 bases short and J 2 bases short, with 3 bases between. This CDR3 region has 10 residues. The germline gives CDR1 SNHLY, CDR2 FYNNEI. There were healthy Caucasian individuals from Russia, aged roughly 6 to 90, serving as donors. This chain links TRBV2 with TRBJ2-5, with D hard to call. Sequencing was carried out using blood. This receptor was obtained from a man aged 18 to 35 in good health. The DNA for the CDR3 is TGTGCCAGCGCTCAAGAGACCCAGTACTTC. As protein: CASAQETQYF.